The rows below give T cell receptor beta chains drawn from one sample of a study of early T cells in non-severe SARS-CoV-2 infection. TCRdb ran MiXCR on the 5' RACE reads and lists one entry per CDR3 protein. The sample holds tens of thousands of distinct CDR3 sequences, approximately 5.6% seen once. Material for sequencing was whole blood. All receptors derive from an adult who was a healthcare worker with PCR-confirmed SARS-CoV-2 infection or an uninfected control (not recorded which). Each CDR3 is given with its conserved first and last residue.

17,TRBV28,CASSHLGLAGETDTQYF
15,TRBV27,CASSSSGTGRRSLTF
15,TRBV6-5,CASSYSGRVTGELFF
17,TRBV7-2,CASSTTGGPAYNSPLHF
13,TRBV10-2,CASSELAGYEQYF
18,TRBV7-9,CASSLAGPLSGTNNEQFF
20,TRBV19,CASSLYSGTSGSSGANVLTF
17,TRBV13,CASSSLRERESRETQYF
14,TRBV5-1,CASSFGQEDTEAFF
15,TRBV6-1,CASRGGGSETDTQYF
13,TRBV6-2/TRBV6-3,CASSLQHSYEQYF
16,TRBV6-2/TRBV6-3,CASTKIAGVDQNEQFF
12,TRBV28,CASSFEGAEQYF
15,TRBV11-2,CASSPRTSGHNEQFF
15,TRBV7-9,CASSLVGNSYNEQFF
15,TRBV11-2,CASSLVAGSTGELFF
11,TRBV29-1,CSVVGAYEQYF
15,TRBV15,CATSRRTAGANVLTF
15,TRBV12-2,CASRLKLHRGYGYTF
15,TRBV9,CASSPDRGRNTEAFF
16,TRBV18,CASSPFQGSTWNEQYF
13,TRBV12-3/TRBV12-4,CASRDRGFQPQHF
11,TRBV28,CASGQRDTQYF
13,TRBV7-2,CASSLDRNQPQHF
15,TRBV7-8,CASSLFLGPYNEQFF
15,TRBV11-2,CASSQGTSGRVEQFF
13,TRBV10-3,CAIFSGADTEAFF
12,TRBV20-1,CSAGLVVETQYF
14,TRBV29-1,CSVELLGSYNEQFF
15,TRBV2,CASRGTSGNYNEQFF
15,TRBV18,CASSPTGQGNTEAFF
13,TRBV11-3,CASRHLSYNEQFF
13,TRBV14,CASSTWTVGVLTF
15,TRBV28,CASSPTGLGDAEAFF
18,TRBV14,CASSQDLIWAEVANEQFF
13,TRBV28,CASSTDRDVGYTF
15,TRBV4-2,CASNPRLDSNQPQHF
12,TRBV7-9,CASSLDVGVAFF
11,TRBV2,CASSVVAEAFF
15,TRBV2,CASSPRDGGAYEQYF
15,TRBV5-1,CASSLVGGPYNEQFF
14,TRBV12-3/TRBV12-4,CASGWGGTDTEAFF
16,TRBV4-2,CASSQDGDSRNQPQHF
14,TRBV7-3,CASSLDSGSYGYTF
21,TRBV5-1,CASSRMPPGLATAASYNEQFF
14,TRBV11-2,CASRQDPSQGTQYF
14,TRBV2,CASGASGTGNEQFF
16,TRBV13,CASSSEGTGGAGELFF
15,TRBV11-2,CASSSWTGSYNEQFF
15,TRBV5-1,CASSLGGRNTDTQYF
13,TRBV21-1,CASVRGNRETQYF
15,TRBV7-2,CASRPNPLGGNTIYF
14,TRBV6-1,CASSATTGFYEQYF
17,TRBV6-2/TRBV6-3,CASSYSGSSGTKNIQYF
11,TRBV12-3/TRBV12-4,CASSYGGELFF